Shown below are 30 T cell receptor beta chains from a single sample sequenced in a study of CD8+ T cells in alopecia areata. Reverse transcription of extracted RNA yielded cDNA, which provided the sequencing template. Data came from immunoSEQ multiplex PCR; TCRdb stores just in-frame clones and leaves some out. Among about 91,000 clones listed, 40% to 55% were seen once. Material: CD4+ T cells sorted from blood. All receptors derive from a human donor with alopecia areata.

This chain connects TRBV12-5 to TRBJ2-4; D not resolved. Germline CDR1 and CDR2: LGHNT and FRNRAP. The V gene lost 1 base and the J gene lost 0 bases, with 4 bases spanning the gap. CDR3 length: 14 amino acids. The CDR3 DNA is TGTGCTAGTGGTTTGGGTCTAGCCAAAAACATTCAGTACTTC. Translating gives CASGLGLAKNIQYF.

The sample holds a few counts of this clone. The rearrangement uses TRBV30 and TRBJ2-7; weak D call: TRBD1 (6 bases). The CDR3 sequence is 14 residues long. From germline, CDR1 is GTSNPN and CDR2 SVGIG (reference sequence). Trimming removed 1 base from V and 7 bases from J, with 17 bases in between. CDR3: CAWSEQGNSWEQYF. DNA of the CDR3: TGTGCCTGGAGTGAACAGGGTAATTCTTGGGAGCAGTACTTC.

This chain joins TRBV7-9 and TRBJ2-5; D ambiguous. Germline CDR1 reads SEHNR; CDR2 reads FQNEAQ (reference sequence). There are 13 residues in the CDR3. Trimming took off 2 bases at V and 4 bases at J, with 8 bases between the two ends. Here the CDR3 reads CASSLLGGETQYF. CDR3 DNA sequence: TGTGCCAGCAGCTTACTAGGTGGAGAGACCCAGTACTTC.

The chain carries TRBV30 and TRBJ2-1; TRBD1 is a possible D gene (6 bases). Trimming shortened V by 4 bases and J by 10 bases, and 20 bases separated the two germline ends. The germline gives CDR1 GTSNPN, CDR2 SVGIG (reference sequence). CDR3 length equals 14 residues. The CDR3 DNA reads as TGTGCCTGGACTCAGGGGCTCCTCCGACAGGAGCAGTTCTTC. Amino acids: CAWTQGLLRQEQFF.

The CDR3 is CAWDLGTGERGEQYF. The CDR3 nucleotides read TGTGCCTGGGACCTAGGGACAGGGGAGAGGGGTGAGCAGTACTTC. V and J are TRBV30 and TRBJ2-7, with TRBD1 matching over 10 bases. Looked up from germline, CDR1 is GTSNPN and CDR2 is SVGIG (reference sequence). This CDR3 is built from 15 residues. After removal of 5 bases from V and 7 bases from J, the junction contained 14 bases not matched to a gene.

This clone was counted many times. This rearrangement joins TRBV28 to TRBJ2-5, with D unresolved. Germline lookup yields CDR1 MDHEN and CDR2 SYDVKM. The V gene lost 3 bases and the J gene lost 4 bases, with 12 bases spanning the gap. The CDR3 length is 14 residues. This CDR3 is CASSFSLSVETQYF. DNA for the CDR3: TGTGCCAGCAGTTTTTCCTTATCGGTAGAGACCCAGTACTTC.

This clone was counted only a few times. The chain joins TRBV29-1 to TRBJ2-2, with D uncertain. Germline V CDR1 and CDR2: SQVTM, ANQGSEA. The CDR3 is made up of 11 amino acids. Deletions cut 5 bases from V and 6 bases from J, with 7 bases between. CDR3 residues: CSVSISGELFF. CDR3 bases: TGCAGCGTTTCGATCTCCGGGGAGCTGTTTTTT.

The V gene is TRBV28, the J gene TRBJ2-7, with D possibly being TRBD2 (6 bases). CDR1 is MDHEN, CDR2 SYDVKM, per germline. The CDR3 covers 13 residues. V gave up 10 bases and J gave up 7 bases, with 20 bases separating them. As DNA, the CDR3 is TGTGCCACCAGGGAGGCCGCCACGGGAGAGCAGTACTTC. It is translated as CATREAATGEQYF.

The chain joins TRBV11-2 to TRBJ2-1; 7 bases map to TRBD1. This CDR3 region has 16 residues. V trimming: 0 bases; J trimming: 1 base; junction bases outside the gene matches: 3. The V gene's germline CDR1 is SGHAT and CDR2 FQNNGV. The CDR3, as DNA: TGTGCCAGCAGCTTAGAGGGACAGAAATCCTACAATGAGCAGTTCTTC. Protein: CASSLEGQKSYNEQFF.

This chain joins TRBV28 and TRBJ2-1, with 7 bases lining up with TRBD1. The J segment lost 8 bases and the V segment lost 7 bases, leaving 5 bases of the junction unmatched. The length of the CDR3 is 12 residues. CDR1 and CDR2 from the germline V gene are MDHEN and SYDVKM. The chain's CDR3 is CASTTGAYEQFF. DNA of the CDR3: TGTGCCAGCACTACAGGGGCATATGAGCAGTTCTTC.

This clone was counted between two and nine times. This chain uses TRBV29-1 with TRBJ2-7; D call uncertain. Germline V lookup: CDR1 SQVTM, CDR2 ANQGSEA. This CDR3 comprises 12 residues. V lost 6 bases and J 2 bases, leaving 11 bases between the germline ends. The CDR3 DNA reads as TGCAGCGTCGCCAGCAGCCCCTACGAGCAGTACTTC. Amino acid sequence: CSVASSPYEQYF.

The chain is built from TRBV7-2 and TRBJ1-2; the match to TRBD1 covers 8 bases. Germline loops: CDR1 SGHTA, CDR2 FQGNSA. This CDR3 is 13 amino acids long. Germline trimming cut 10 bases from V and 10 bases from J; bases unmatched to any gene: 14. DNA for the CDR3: TGTGCCACTCCGCCCGGGACAGGCTTGGTCTACACCTTC. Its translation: CATPPGTGLVYTF. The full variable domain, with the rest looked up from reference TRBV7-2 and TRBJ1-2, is GAGVSQSPSNKVTEKGKDVELRCDPISGHTALYWYRQSLGQGLEFLIYFQGNSAPDKSGLPSDRFSAERTGGSVSTLTIQRTQQEDSAVYLCATPPGTGLVYTFGSGTRLTVV.

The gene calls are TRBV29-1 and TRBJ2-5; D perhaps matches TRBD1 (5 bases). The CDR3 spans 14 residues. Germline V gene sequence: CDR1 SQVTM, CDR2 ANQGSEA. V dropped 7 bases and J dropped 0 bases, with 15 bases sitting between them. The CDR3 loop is CSGSPQGNQETQYF. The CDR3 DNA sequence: TGCAGCGGTTCCCCCCAGGGAAACCAAGAGACCCAGTACTTC. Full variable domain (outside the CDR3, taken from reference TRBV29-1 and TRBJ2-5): SAVISQKPSRDICQRGTSLTIQCQVDSQVTMMFWYRQQPGQSLTLIATANQGSEATYESGFVIDKFPISRPNLTFSTLTVSNMSPEDSSIYLCSGSPQGNQETQYFGPGTRLLVL.

CDR3 sequence (DNA): TGTGCCAGCAGTACGGGGCATAATGAAAAACTGTTTTTT. It specifies CASSTGHNEKLFF. The rearrangement links TRBV6-5 to TRBJ1-4; a possible D gene is TRBD1 (5 bases). V lost 5 bases to trimming and J lost 4 bases, with 8 bases between them. This CDR3 is built from 13 residues. Germline V gene sequence: CDR1 MNHEY, CDR2 SVGAGI.

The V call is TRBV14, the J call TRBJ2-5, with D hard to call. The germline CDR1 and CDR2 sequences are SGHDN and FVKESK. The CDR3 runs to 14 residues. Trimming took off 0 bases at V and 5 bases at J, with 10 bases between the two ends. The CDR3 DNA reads TGTGCCAGCAGCCAAGAATTAACAGTTGAGACCCAGTACTTC. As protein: CASSQELTVETQYF.

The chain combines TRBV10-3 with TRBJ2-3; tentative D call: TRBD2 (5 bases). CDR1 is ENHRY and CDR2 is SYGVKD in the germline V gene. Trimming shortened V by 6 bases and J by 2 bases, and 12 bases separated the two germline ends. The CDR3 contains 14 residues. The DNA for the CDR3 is TGTGCCATCAGCGTCGGACTCCTCACAGATACGCAGTATTTT. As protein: CAISVGLLTDTQYF.

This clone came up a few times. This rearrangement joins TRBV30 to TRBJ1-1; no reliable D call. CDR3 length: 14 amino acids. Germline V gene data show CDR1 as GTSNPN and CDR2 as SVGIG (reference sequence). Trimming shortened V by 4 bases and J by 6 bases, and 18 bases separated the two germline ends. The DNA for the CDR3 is TGTGCCTGGAAGGAATTTTCTGGGCCCGCTGAAGCTTTCTTT. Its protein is CAWKEFSGPAEAFF.

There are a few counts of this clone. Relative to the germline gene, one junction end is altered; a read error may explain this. CDR3: CAISEALTGGRSDEQYF. The DNA of the CDR3 is TGTGCCATCAGTGAGGCCCTGACCGGAGGGCGCTCCGACGAGCAGTACTTC. J is TRBJ2-7 and V is TRBV10-3, with D tentatively TRBD2 (6 bases). CDR3 length equals 17 residues. Germline values: CDR1 ENHRY, CDR2 SYGVKD.

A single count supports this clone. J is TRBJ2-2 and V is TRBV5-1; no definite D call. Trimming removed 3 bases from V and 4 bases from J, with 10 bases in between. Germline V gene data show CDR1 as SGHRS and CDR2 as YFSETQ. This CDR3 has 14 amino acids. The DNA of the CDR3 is TGCGCCAGCAGCTCATCCCAGAGCACCGGGGAGCTGTTTTTT. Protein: CASSSSQSTGELFF.

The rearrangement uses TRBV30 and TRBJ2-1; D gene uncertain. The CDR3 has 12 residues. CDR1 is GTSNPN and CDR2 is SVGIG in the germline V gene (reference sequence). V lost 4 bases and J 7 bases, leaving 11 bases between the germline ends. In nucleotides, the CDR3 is TGTGCCTGGACTTCTACGTCGAATGAGCAGTTCTTC. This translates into CAWTSTSNEQFF. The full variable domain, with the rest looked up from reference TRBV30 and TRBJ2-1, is SQTIHQWPATLVQPVGSPLSLECTVEGTSNPNLYWYRQAAGRGLQLLFYSVGIGQISSEVPQNLSASRPQDRQFILSSKKLLLSDSGFYLCAWTSTSNEQFFGPGTRLTVL.

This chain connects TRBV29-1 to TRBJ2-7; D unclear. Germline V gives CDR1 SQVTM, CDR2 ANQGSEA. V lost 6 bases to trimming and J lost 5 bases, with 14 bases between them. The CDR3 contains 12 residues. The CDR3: CSVVINSHEQYF. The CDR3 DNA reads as TGCAGCGTCGTCATAAACAGCCACGAGCAGTACTTC.

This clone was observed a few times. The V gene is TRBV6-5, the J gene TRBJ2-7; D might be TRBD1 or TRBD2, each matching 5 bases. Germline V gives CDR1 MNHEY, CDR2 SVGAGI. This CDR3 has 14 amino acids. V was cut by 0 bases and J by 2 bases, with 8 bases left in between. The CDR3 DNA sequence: TGTGCCAGCAGTTACTCGATGGGACCCTACGAGCAGTACTTC. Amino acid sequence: CASSYSMGPYEQYF.

The CDR3 bases are TGTGCCTGGAGTGTAAGGGTGGCAGATACGCAGTATTTT. Encoded protein: CAWSVRVADTQYF. The rearrangement links TRBV30 to TRBJ2-3, with D uncertain. Looked up from germline, CDR1 is GTSNPN and CDR2 is SVGIG (reference sequence). This CDR3 has 13 residues. Trimming took off 0 bases at V and 4 bases at J, with 8 bases between the two ends.

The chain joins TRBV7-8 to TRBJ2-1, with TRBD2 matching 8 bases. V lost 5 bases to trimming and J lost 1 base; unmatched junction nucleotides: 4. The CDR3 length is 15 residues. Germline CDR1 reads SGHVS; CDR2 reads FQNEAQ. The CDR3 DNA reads TGTGCCAGCAGCAAACGGGAGGGTTCCTACAATGAGCAGTTCTTC. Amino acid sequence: CASSKREGSYNEQFF.

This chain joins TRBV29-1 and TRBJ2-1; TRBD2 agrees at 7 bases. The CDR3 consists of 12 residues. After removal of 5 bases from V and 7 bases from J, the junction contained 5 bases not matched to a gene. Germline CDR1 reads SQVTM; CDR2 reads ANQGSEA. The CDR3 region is CSVRPGGNEQFF. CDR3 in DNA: TGCAGCGTTCGACCCGGGGGGAATGAGCAGTTCTTC.

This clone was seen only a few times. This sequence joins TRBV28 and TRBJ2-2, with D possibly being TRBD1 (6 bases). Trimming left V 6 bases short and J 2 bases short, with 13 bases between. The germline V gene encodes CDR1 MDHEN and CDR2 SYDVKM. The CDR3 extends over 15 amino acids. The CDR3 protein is CASRPNRANTGELFF. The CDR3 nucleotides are TGTGCCAGCAGACCGAACAGGGCTAACACCGGGGAGCTGTTTTTT.

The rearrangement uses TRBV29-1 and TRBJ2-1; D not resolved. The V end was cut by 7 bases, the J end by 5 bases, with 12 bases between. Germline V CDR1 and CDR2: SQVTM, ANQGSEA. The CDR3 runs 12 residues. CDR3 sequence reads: CSAEEGHNEQFF. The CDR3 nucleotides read TGCAGCGCCGAGGAAGGACACAATGAGCAGTTCTTC.

CDR3 sequence (DNA): TGCAGCGCGGGACAGTCTGACTACGAGCAGTACTTC. Translating gives CSAGQSDYEQYF. The V gene is TRBV29-1, the J gene TRBJ2-7; 7 nucleotides agree with TRBD1. V shed 7 bases and J 3 bases; nucleotides not matched to a gene: 6. This CDR3 region has 12 residues. Germline loops: CDR1 SQVTM, CDR2 ANQGSEA.

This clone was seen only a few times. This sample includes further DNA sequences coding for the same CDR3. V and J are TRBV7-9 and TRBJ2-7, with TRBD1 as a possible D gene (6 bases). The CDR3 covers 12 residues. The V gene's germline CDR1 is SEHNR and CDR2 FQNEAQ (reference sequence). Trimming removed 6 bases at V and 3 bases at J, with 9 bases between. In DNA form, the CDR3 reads TGTGCCAGCAGTCCGACAGGCTACGAGCAGTACTTC. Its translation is CASSPTGYEQYF. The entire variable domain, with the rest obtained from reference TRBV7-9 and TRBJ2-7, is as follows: DTGVSQNPRHKITKRGQNVTFRCDPISEHNRLYWYRQTLGQGPEFLTYFQNEAQLEKSRLLSDRFSAERPKGSFSTLEIQRTEQGDSAMYLCASSPTGYEQYFGPGTRLTVT.

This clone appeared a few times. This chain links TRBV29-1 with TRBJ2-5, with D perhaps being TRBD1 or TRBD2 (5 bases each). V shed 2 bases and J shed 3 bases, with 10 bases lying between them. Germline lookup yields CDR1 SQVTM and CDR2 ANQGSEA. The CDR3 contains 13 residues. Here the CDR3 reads CSVERDGKETQYF. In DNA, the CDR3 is TGCAGCGTTGAACGGGACGGGAAAGAGACCCAGTACTTC.